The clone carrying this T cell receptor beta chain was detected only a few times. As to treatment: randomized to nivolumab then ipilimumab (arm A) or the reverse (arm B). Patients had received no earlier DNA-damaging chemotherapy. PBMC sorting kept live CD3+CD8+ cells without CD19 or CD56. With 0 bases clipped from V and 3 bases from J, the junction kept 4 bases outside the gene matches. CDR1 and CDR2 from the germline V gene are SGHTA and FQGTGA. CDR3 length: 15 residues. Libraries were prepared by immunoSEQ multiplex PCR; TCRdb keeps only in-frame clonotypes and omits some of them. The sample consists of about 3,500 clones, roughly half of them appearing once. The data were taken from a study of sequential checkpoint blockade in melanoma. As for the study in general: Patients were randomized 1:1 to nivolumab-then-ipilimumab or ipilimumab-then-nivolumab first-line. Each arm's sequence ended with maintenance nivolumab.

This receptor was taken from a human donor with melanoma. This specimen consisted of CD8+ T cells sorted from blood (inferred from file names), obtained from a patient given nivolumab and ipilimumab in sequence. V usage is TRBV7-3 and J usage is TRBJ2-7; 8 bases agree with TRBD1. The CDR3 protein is CASSLTPTGGYEQYF. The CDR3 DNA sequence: TGTGCCAGCAGCTTAACCCCTACAGGGGGCTACGAGCAGTACTTC.